A selection of T cell receptor beta chains follows, all from one sample in a study of sequential checkpoint blockade in melanoma. Sequenced by immunoSEQ multiplex PCR; TCRdb stores in-frame clones only, minus some. The sample shows about 35,000 clones, roughly 81% of them seen only once. Material: CD8+ T cells sorted from blood (inferred from file names), obtained from a patient given nivolumab and ipilimumab in sequence. Every receptor here comes from a human donor with melanoma. The CDR3 runs from the conserved cysteine through the conserved F or W. The order of the fields is V gene, clone size, J gene, CDR3 protein. Size is stated for part of the rows, as once, few or many counts, or as a class when the clone is expanded.

v_gene: TRBV7-6
abundance: NA
j_gene: TRBJ2-1
CDR3aa: CASSPLAGTDNEQFF

v_gene: TRBV27
abundance: NA
j_gene: TRBJ1-1
CDR3aa: CASSLYGGGGTEAFF

v_gene: TRBV19
abundance: NA
j_gene: TRBJ2-7
CDR3aa: CASSIKSPYEQYF

v_gene: TRBV29-1
abundance: NA
j_gene: TRBJ2-3
CDR3aa: CSVTGLAGDSTDTQYF

v_gene: TRBV5-5
abundance: NA
j_gene: TRBJ2-7
CDR3aa: CASSIGQGGYEQYF

v_gene: TRBV19
abundance: once
j_gene: TRBJ1-1
CDR3aa: CASSTGTGIEAFF

v_gene: TRBV7-2
abundance: NA
j_gene: TRBJ2-1
CDR3aa: CASSLVSGGGGNEQFF

v_gene: TRBV27
abundance: NA
j_gene: NA
CDR3aa: CASSSGDSSYEQYF

v_gene: TRBV4-1
abundance: NA
j_gene: TRBJ1-1
CDR3aa: CASSQVRSTEAFF

v_gene: TRBV19
abundance: NA
j_gene: TRBJ2-7
CDR3aa: CASSIGAGGASEQYF

v_gene: TRBV6-4
abundance: medium-sized
j_gene: TRBJ2-3
CDR3aa: CASSERPGSTDTQYF

v_gene: TRBV6-5
abundance: once
j_gene: TRBJ2-2
CDR3aa: CASSYSIVEGIGELFF

v_gene: TRBV27
abundance: NA
j_gene: TRBJ2-5
CDR3aa: CASSPSRETQYF

v_gene: TRBV9
abundance: NA
j_gene: TRBJ1-1
CDR3aa: CASSGGQGAFF

v_gene: TRBV7-6
abundance: NA
j_gene: TRBJ2-7
CDR3aa: CASSLAGGVIYEQYF

v_gene: TRBV30
abundance: NA
j_gene: TRBJ2-7
CDR3aa: CAWSPRAYEQYF

v_gene: TRBV2
abundance: NA
j_gene: TRBJ2-5
CDR3aa: CASSEGLISQETQYF

v_gene: TRBV27
abundance: NA
j_gene: TRBJ1-2
CDR3aa: CASSLYSGGGYGYTF

v_gene: TRBV4-1
abundance: NA
j_gene: TRBJ2-7
CDR3aa: CASSQGLGTYEQYF

v_gene: TRBV4-1
abundance: NA
j_gene: TRBJ1-1
CDR3aa: CASSQRQENTEAFF

v_gene: TRBV2
abundance: NA
j_gene: TRBJ1-1
CDR3aa: CASSGDRPLNTEAFF

v_gene: TRBV4-1
abundance: NA
j_gene: TRBJ2-4
CDR3aa: CASSQDRAGTGVAKNIQYF

v_gene: TRBV7-9
abundance: NA
j_gene: TRBJ2-7
CDR3aa: CASRDGLAGSLKQYF

v_gene: TRBV7-6
abundance: NA
j_gene: TRBJ1-5
CDR3aa: CASSPINQPQHF

v_gene: TRBV21-1
abundance: NA
j_gene: TRBJ2-4
CDR3aa: CASSKVRGWGKNIQYF

v_gene: TRBV9
abundance: NA
j_gene: TRBJ2-3
CDR3aa: CASSFPGDTQYF

v_gene: TRBV4-2
abundance: once
j_gene: TRBJ1-1
CDR3aa: CASSQEPGGATEAFF

v_gene: TRBV6-1
abundance: NA
j_gene: TRBJ1-6
CDR3aa: CASSQAGQWEVDSPLHF

v_gene: TRBV28
abundance: NA
j_gene: TRBJ1-5
CDR3aa: CASSLMGTVSNQPQHF

v_gene: TRBV27
abundance: NA
j_gene: TRBJ1-2
CDR3aa: CASSLSSSFNYGYTF

v_gene: TRBV4-1
abundance: NA
j_gene: TRBJ2-7
CDR3aa: CASSQEAGAPSYEQYF

v_gene: TRBV9
abundance: NA
j_gene: TRBJ2-1
CDR3aa: CASSVGTVAYNEQFF

v_gene: TRBV14
abundance: NA
j_gene: TRBJ1-1
CDR3aa: CASSMLQGLHNTEAFF

v_gene: TRBV4-2
abundance: NA
j_gene: TRBJ2-5
CDR3aa: CASSPDYGLGQETQYF

v_gene: TRBV9
abundance: NA
j_gene: TRBJ2-1
CDR3aa: CASSVMGAGADEQFF

v_gene: TRBV13
abundance: NA
j_gene: TRBJ2-1
CDR3aa: CASSLTGQLNEQFF

v_gene: TRBV7-2
abundance: NA
j_gene: TRBJ2-5
CDR3aa: CASSLLGGSYETQYF

v_gene: TRBV9
abundance: NA
j_gene: TRBJ1-3
CDR3aa: CASSVVGGLGGNTIYF

v_gene: TRBV6-1
abundance: NA
j_gene: TRBJ2-3
CDR3aa: CASARGITDTQYF

v_gene: TRBV7-9
abundance: NA
j_gene: TRBJ2-5
CDR3aa: CASSWTSGIHETQYF

v_gene: TRBV5-1
abundance: NA
j_gene: TRBJ2-2
CDR3aa: CASSWGTGKNTGELFF

v_gene: TRBV29-1
abundance: NA
j_gene: TRBJ1-5
CDR3aa: CSVGGESGQPQHF

v_gene: TRBV29-1
abundance: NA
j_gene: TRBJ1-2
CDR3aa: CSVGLPDRGLNYGYTF

v_gene: TRBV6-5
abundance: NA
j_gene: TRBJ2-3
CDR3aa: CASSQGQRSTDTQYF

v_gene: TRBV5-4
abundance: NA
j_gene: TRBJ2-1
CDR3aa: CASSSDLAGEGNEQFF

v_gene: TRBV9
abundance: NA
j_gene: TRBJ2-2
CDR3aa: CASSTPNTGELFF

v_gene: TRBV30
abundance: NA
j_gene: TRBJ2-3
CDR3aa: CVAGGADTQYF

v_gene: TRBV19
abundance: NA
j_gene: TRBJ2-3
CDR3aa: CASSSGLAGGRPFTDTQYF

v_gene: TRBV14
abundance: NA
j_gene: NA
CDR3aa: CASSWGGSYEQYF

v_gene: TRBV27
abundance: NA
j_gene: TRBJ2-1
CDR3aa: CASSPPGTGGWGEQFF

v_gene: TRBV9
abundance: NA
j_gene: TRBJ2-1
CDR3aa: CASSGIAGGLHEQFF

v_gene: TRBV5-1
abundance: NA
j_gene: TRBJ2-7
CDR3aa: CASSLGQFYEQYF

v_gene: TRBV11-1
abundance: once
j_gene: TRBJ2-7
CDR3aa: CASSSGLAGFYEQYF

v_gene: TRBV27
abundance: few
j_gene: TRBJ2-3
CDR3aa: CASSSHPGGADTQYF

v_gene: TRBV6-1
abundance: NA
j_gene: TRBJ1-2
CDR3aa: CASSEGILGQRSYGYTF